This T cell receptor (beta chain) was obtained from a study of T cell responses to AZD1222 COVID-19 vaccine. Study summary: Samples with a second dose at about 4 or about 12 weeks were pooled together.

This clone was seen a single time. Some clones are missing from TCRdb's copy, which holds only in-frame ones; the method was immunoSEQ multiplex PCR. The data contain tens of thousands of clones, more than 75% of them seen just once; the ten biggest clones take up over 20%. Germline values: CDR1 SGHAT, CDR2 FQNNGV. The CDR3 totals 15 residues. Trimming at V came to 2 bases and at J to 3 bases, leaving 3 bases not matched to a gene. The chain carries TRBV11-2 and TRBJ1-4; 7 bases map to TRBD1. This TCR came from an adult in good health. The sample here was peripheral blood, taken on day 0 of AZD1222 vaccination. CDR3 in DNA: TGTGCCAGCAGCTTACTCCAGGGGGCTAATGAAAAACTGTTTTTT. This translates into CASSLLQGANEKLFF.